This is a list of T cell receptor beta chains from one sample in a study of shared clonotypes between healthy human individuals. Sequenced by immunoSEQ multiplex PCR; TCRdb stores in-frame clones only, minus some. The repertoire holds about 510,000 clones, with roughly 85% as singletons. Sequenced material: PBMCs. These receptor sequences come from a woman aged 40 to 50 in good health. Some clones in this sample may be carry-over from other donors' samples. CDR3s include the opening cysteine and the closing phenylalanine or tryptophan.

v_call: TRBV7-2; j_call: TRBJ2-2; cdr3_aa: CASSQLVSTGELFF
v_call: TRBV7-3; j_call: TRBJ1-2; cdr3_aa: CASSSRGAGLDGYTF
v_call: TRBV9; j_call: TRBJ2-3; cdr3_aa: CASSVGPPSRYDTQYF
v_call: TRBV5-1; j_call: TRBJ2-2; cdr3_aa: CASSRGLGDTGELFF
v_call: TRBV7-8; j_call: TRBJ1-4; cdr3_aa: CASSSLDRVNEKLFF
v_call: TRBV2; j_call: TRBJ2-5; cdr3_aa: CASNRLAGLQGETQYF
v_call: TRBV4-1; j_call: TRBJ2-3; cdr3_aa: CASRKTGLATDTQYF
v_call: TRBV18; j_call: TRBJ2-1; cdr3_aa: CASSPTSYYEQFF
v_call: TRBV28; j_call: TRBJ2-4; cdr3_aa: CASRDSRVSPKNIQYF
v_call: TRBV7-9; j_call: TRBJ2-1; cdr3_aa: CASSLGSAGTYNEQFF
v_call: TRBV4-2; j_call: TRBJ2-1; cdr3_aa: CASSSGNPGRLLDEQFF
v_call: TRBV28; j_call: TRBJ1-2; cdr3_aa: CASSGDSFYGYTF
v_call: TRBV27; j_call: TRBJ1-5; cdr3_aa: CASSSWTGNSNQPQHF
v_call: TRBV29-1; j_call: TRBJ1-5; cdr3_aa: CSVSGQASNQPQHF
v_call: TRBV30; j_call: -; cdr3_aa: CAWRDRTVSGEQYF
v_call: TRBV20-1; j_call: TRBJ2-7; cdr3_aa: CSATASYEQYF
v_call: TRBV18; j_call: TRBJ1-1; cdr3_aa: CASSPRAGANTEAFF
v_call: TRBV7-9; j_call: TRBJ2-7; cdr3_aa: CASRQESYEQYF
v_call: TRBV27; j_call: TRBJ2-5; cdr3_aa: CASSLSRLAGGGETQYF
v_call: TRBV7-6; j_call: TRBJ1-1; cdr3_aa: CASSLVGENTEAFF
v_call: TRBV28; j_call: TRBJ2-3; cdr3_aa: CASSFGGLADLSDTQYF
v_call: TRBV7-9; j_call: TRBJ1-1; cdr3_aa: CASSDQGGSEAFF
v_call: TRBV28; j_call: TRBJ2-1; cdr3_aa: CASSSVRGSNEQFF
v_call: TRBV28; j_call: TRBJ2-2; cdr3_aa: CASSLGWPSGRSNTGELFF
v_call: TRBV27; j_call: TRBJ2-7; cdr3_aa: CASRGTSGSYTYEQYF
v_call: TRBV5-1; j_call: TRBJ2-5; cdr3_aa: CASSLAGVRETQYF
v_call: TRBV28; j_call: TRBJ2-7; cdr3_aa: CASSLSPSGSYEQYF
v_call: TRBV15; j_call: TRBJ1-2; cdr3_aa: CATSSGGGYGYTF
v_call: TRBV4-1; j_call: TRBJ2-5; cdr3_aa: CASSPQTGGPYQETQYF
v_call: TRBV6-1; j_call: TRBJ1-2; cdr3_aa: CASSDRDRGNYGYTF
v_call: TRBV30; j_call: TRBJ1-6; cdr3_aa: CAWSSREPNSPLHF
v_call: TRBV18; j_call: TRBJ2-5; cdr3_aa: CASSRGADETQYF
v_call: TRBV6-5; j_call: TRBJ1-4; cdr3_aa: CASSEGDVGTRGF
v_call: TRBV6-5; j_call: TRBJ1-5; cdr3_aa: CASSDGTGIRSQHF